This T cell receptor beta chain is drawn from a study of T cell responses to AZD1222 COVID-19 vaccine. V was cut by 7 bases and J by 8 bases, with 15 bases left in between. The CDR3 is 13 amino acids. Germline V gene sequence: CDR1 MNHEY, CDR2 SMNVEV (reference sequence). Points from the study as a whole: The study reported that nearly half of spike-specific TCRs target unmutated variant regions. The study identified only five to seven AZD1222 recipients as seropositive at baseline. Every sample of the repertoires postdated the peak T cell response.

With respect to this clone: As yet, its antigen is unknown.

Data came from immunoSEQ multiplex PCR; TCRdb stores just in-frame clones and leaves some out. The sample has around 130,000 clones; approximately 88% are singletons. This chain uses TRBV27 with TRBJ2-1; possibly TRBD2 for D (5 bases). Sequences were derived from peripheral blood, sampled 28 days after the second AZD1222 dose. This receptor was identified in an adult who received the AZD1222 COVID-19 vaccine. CDR3 coding DNA: TGTGCCAGCATTGGAGGCGGTCTCCATGAGCAGTTCTTC. Translating gives CASIGGGLHEQFF.